This T cell receptor (beta chain) emerged from a study of T-cell memory formation after mild COVID-19. Study-wide results and caveats: Certain responding clones were present in pre-infection memory, suggesting participation of cross-reactive memory. Later expanders leaned CD4+, whereas clones that contracted between day 15 and 85 were balanced CD4/CD8. Contracting clones localized mainly to CM and EM when CD4+ and mainly to EMRA when CD8+.

Concerning this clonotype: Its target is not known.

TCR alpha and TCR beta cDNA libraries carrying sample barcodes and UMIs came from 5'RACE with constant-segment primers. MiXCR, applied by TCRdb to the 5' RACE reads, yields one record per CDR3 protein. Of some 490,000 distinct CDR3 sequences in the sample, 18% were seen once. Germline V gene sequence: CDR1 MNHEY, CDR2 SVGEGT. After removal of 6 bases from V and 3 bases from J, the junction contained 10 bases not matched to a gene. The CDR3 consists of 15 residues. The chain links TRBV6-2 or TRBV6-3 to TRBJ2-7; 8 bases are shared with TRBD1. This clonotype was obtained from an adult woman who had mild COVID-19 (a few samples of this study predate the infection). Cell type and time point are not known. Sequencing was performed on PBMCs or a T cell subset sorted from them (not recorded which). CDR3 amino acids: CASSPGGQVGYEQYF. CDR3 bases: TGTGCCAGCAGCCCCGGGGGACAGGTCGGCTACGAGCAGTACTTC.